The text below deals with one T cell receptor beta chain. The antigen this receptor binds is unknown. No much larger clone exists at a distance of one base, and base qualities are not known. V is shortened by 4 bases, J by 0 bases, and the region joining them spans 16 bases. The germline V gene yields MNHNS for CDR1 and SASEGT for CDR2. The CDR3 numbers 16 residues from cysteine through phenylalanine. The entry retains the CDR3 DNA only, 48 bases that are in frame from base 1. This specimen belongs to a study of cytomegalovirus exposure and HLA in healthy donors (TCRdb year 2017). Some background on the complete study: In an earlier analysis of under 600 of the donors, 276 Gb of sequence data and 117 million unique TCR beta sequences from 180 million or so T cells were reported. The study combined high-throughput TCR immunosequencing, statistical association of individual TCRs with disease status, and machine learning to predict cytomegalovirus infection status. Besides the first cohort of approximately 710 subjects, a separate validation cohort made up of roughly 120 different subjects was used. Among some 400 genotyped donors of the cohort, an average of approximately 250,000 unique TCR beta nucleotide sequences were sequenced per donor, roughly 18% of them non-productive. A later analysis re-analyzed previously published TCR beta repertoires from 650 to 800 donors and added high-resolution HLA genotyping to study TCR occurrence patterns. All discovery cohort repertoires had been generated using a single sequencing platform. Class I and class II HLA loci were covered by the typing at four-digit resolution. A few DR-DQ haplotypes were treated as single units for association and clustering because of strong linkage in the cohort. An early release that covered some 640 HLA-typed donors contained around 300 gigabases of sequencing data and tens of millions of unique TCR sequences. Rather than using new phenotypic data, the later analysis identified candidate immune exposures from TCR beta sequences and from how often those sequences occurred across donors. Of the 398 genotyped donors, approximately 83% fell in the genetic ancestry cluster associated with self-reported Caucasian donors. Donor age, sex, ethnicity and CMV serostatus were compiled alongside the repertoire data. An earlier analysis of approximately 500 of the donors applied high-throughput TCR beta sequencing to assess whether each TCR beta V gene segment acted as functional or pseudogenic. Genome-wide SNP genotypes for about 65% of the 666 donors were used in a later genetic analysis, which treated that subset as a discovery cohort. Typing coverage varied by locus: 629-630 donors for A, B, C, DRB1 and DQB1; approximately 500 for DQA1; some 610 for DPA1; under 490 for DPB1. The study aimed to test whether signatures of past pathogen exposure could be identified by cataloging public T cell receptors. Using immunosequencing, the study profiled T cell repertoires from 666 subjects and related those repertoires to cytomegalovirus serostatus. Here is what the overall study found, with its caveats: For the cohort, immune exposure information was limited to CMV serostatus. Cytomegalovirus status was reported to be diagnosed by the classifier with high specificity and sensitivity in both the original and validation cohorts. According to a later analysis, TCR association rates differed among HLA loci, with DRB1 alleles showing the most associated TCRs and HLA-C alleles showing the fewest. An earlier analysis of roughly 570 of the donors showed that most TCR beta V segments appeared in productive rearrangements either about 90% or about 30% of the time, which broadly matched IMGT annotations. In a later genetic analysis, fewer N-insertions in productive TCRs were reported among donors in an Asian-associated ancestry cluster than the approximately 670-donor mean. Linkage disequilibrium might explain the correlated functional status among segregating V segments, but an unknown experimental factor could not be ruled out. A further reported finding was that TCR beta sequences accurately predicted the HLA-A and HLA-B alleles for most subjects in the first cohort. Strong co-occurrence of HLA alleles, especially DR and DQ, made assigning TCR associations to individual alleles difficult. A cluster of highly shared sequence variants was judged likely to be a technical artifact of the sequencing pipeline. Most TCR sequences were observed very rarely across donors, whereas some public TCRs were present in many individuals. The authors suggested that the approach could potentially be extended to other disease states and immunological phenotypes. The study listed 150 to 200 TCR beta chains as associated with cytomegalovirus. Specific HLA alleles were associated with roughly 17,000 TCR beta sequences at a false discovery rate of 0.05 in a later analysis. Only TCR beta chains were sequenced in this cohort, and the absence of alpha or paired-chain data limited detectable features. HLA typing was unavailable for some donors at each locus, so association tests used only the typed subset. Some IMGT-functional V segments, including TRBV6-2 and TRBV6-3, could not be distinguished by the 87-base-pair reads and were therefore excluded. A later genetic analysis associated a missense DCLRE1C variant with V-gene and J-gene trimming of TCR beta chains, and an independent cohort replicated the association. In a later analysis, several top co-occurrence clusters were reported to appear linked to parvovirus B19, influenza, CMV and Epstein-Barr virus. The presence/absence analyses assumed that sequencing depth was roughly uniform across donors, and that assumption may not be true. In vitro tests confirmed that three of the cytomegalovirus-associated TCR beta chains recognize cytomegalovirus antigens. A later analysis found that most CMV-associated TCR beta chains appeared HLA-restricted, with HLA associations seemingly driven largely by CMV exposure. In a later analysis, HLA-associated TCR beta chains were found to be more clonally expanded and to have lower generation probabilities than equally common non-associated chains. Because counts were too low, some 17 rarely observed V segments, including chromosome 9 orphons, were excluded from the earlier analysis of around 590 of the donors.

Receptor libraries were prepared by the immunoSEQ multiplex PCR assay. A mixture of 60 forward primers for TCR Vbeta segments and 13 reverse primers for TCR Jbeta segments was used in the multiplex PCR. The CDR3 region of rearranged TCR beta genes was amplified from genomic DNA by a multiplex PCR assay. The Illumina HiSeq System was used to sequence the amplified TCR beta libraries as 87-base-pair reads. Turning to the authors' computational methods: A later analysis counted around 72 million unique TCR beta chains across the roughly 700 repertoires, and around 9.9 million of these chains were shared by at least two donors. To remove PCR and sequencing errors, raw reads were error-corrected and collapsed into unique sequences using a nearest-neighbor algorithm that merged closely related sequences. Alignment of CDR3 sequences to IMGT reference sequences was used to assign V, D and J gene segments. For a sequence to be retained, a match of at least six nucleotides was required to both a V gene segment and a J gene segment. A rearrangement was called productive if the CDR3 had no stop codons and remained in frame with V and J, and every other rearrangement was called non-productive. Following IMGT convention, CDR3 was defined as the stretch from the second conserved V-encoded cysteine up to the conserved J-encoded phenylalanine. In an earlier analysis of around 570 of the donors, sequences lacking an unambiguous match to a single V gene segment were excluded. An earlier analysis of about 600 of the donors called V segments functional above 56.7% productive rearrangements and segregating when the between-donor standard deviation exceeded 5%. A statistical classification framework was built to diagnose cytomegalovirus status from the catalog of TCR beta chain sequences. In a later analysis, V and J genes were assigned by comparing TCR nucleotide sequences against IMGT/GENE-DB human TR gene sequences. Using the TCRdist pipeline, a later analysis assigned CDR3 sequences along with most-parsimonious VDJ recombination scenarios. In a later analysis, every TCR beta chain was defined by the combination of its CDR3 amino acid sequence and its V-gene family, and reads without a unique V-gene family were dropped. A later analysis removed 592 highly shared, low-generation-probability nucleotide sequences to deal with suspected cross-contamination and a sequencing artifact. For each public chain, a later analysis derived a clonal expansion index from normalized ranks of inferred template counts within each repertoire. In a later analysis, generation probabilities were computed with a VDJ recombination model fitted to out-of-frame rearrangements, and the resulting probabilities were checked against IGoR. In a later analysis, hypergeometric tests were used to score TCR-TCR, TCR-HLA and TCR-CMV co-occurrence, with a repertoire-size bias correction applied to TCR pairs. In a later analysis, false discovery rates were estimated by permuting HLA or CMV assignments 20 times. In a later analysis, co-occurring TCRs were grouped with DBSCAN, and TCRdist sequence similarity was added when clustering was performed within HLA-allele-positive subsets. For co-occurrence clustering, repertoires with fewer than 30,000 or more than 120,000 public chains were excluded, along with roughly 5 repertoires with anomalous nucleotide sharing. The source is immuneACCESS, and TCRdb retained only in-frame sequences with V and J called. Part of the clones is not carried over; for the studies checked, unresolved V genes explain less than half of this, and the remainder is unexplained. D and trimming come from the DNA, and the V and J calls and clone size come from that table. The table for this sample lists 150,000 to 200,000 clones; approximately 59% of them were counted only once. The ten largest clones represent roughly 2.9% of the sample.

In total, approximately 700 healthy bone marrow donors made up the cohort. Cohort members were all nominally healthy when sampled, although unrecorded immune exposures were likely present. The donor was CMV seronegative and was included in the group of several hundred seronegative cohort members. Every donor gave a peripheral blood sample, and the peripheral blood mononuclear cells from that sample were used for TCR beta sequencing. Genomic DNA extraction from the blood cell samples was performed with the Qiagen DNeasy Blood Extraction Kit. This receptor was taken from a man aged 35-49 years in good health and CMV-seronegative. This chain is built from TRBV6-1 and TRBJ2-7; a weak D assignment points to TRBD2 (6 bases agree). The sample was PBMCs. The CDR3 protein is CASSASGTLSSYEQYF. The DNA sequence is given as TGTGCCAGCAGTGCGTCTGGGACTCTAAGCTCCTACGAGCAGTACTTC.